The next 31 T cell receptor beta chains were all read from a single sample in a study of T cell responses to AZD1222 COVID-19 vaccine. Measured with immunoSEQ multiplex PCR; TCRdb has only the in-frame clones, and not every one. The sample shows under 250,000 clones, about 92% of them seen only once. The starting material was peripheral blood, obtained on day 0 of MenACWY control vaccination. The receptors shown here come from an adult in good health.

This clone has a single count. The rearrangement links TRBV2 to TRBJ1-3; no clear D gene. Germline V gives CDR1 SNHLY, CDR2 FYNNEI. CDR3 size: 15 residues. With 4 bases removed from V and 0 bases from J, the gap between germline ends came to 10 bases. CDR3 residues: CASSGQNLSGNTIYF. Here the CDR3 DNA reads TGTGCCAGCAGTGGCCAGAATCTCTCTGGAAACACCATATATTTT.

The genes are TRBV2 and TRBJ2-6; the D is unclear. Per germline, CDR1 SNHLY and CDR2 FYNNEI. Trimming removed 6 bases from V and 2 bases from J, with 11 bases in between. This CDR3 contains 15 residues. The CDR3 DNA is TGTGCCAGCAGGGTGGGTTATGCTGGGGCCAACGTCCTGACTTTC. Translated: CASRVGYAGANVLTF.

The chain's CDR3 is CAISDGSRKNIQYF. The CDR3 DNA is TGTGCCATCAGTGACGGAAGCAGGAAAAACATTCAGTACTTC. This chain connects TRBV10-3 to TRBJ2-4; D is uncertain. Trimming removed 3 bases at V and 4 bases at J, with 10 bases between. Per germline, CDR1 ENHRY and CDR2 SYGVKD. This CDR3 is built from 14 residues.

The J gene is TRBJ1-4, the V gene TRBV6-5; D is ambiguous. V lost 2 bases to trimming and J lost 1 base, with 11 bases between them. The CDR3 contains 16 residues. Looked up from germline, CDR1 is MNHEY and CDR2 is SVGAGI. The CDR3 spells CASSYSGDRTNEKLFF. The CDR3 nucleotides are TGTGCCAGCAGTTACAGTGGGGATAGAACTAATGAAAAACTGTTTTTT.

V and J are TRBV5-1 and TRBJ1-1; D not certain. Germline V CDR1 and CDR2: SGHRS, YFSETQ. The V end lost 0 bases, the J end lost 6 bases, and 6 bases lay between the germline ends. The CDR3 covers 12 residues. In nucleotides, the CDR3 is TGCGCCAGCAGCTTGGGGGTAGCTGAAGCTTTCTTT. Encoded protein: CASSLGVAEAFF.

The rearrangement links TRBV6-1 to TRBJ1-2; 7 bases map to TRBD1. CDR3 size: 15 residues. The germline V gene encodes CDR1 MNHNS and CDR2 SASEGT. Unmatched junction bases numbered 4, after V lost 1 base and J lost 2 bases. The CDR3 sequence is CASSEGGQPNYGYTF. The CDR3 DNA sequence: TGTGCCAGCAGTGAAGGGGGACAGCCAAACTATGGCTACACCTTC.

The chain couples TRBV18 to TRBJ1-1; 11 bases agree with TRBD1. Germline V gives CDR1 KGHSH, CDR2 LQKENI. The CDR3 covers 13 residues. With V trimmed by 3 bases and J by 12 bases, 6 bases remained unmatched. The CDR3 DNA reads as TGTGCCAGCTCACCGAAGGACAGGGGGCTTTCTTTCTTT. Translating gives CASSPKDRGLSFF.

The rearrangement joins TRBV5-1 to TRBJ2-3, with no clear D. V was shortened by 5 bases and J by 2 bases, with 6 bases between the two germline ends. CDR1 and CDR2 from the germline V gene are SGHRS and YFSETQ. The length of the CDR3 is 12 residues. CDR3 sequence: CASSLLTDTQYF. As DNA, the CDR3 is TGCGCCAGCAGTTTACTCACAGATACGCAGTATTTT.

The chain joins TRBV28 to TRBJ1-4; 10 bases agree with TRBD1. Germline V gene data show CDR1 as MDHEN and CDR2 as SYDVKM. After removal of 7 bases from V and 3 bases from J, the junction contained 17 bases not matched to a gene. The CDR3 consists of 19 residues. In DNA, the CDR3 is TGTGCCAGCACCGGCCGGGACAGGGGAACCCTTTGGGCTAATGAAAAACTGTTTTTT. Its protein product is CASTGRDRGTLWANEKLFF.

The chain employs TRBV7-2 and TRBJ1-3; D is unresolved. The germline CDR1 and CDR2 sequences are SGHTA and FQGNSA. V was trimmed by 2 bases and J by 3 bases, leaving 5 bases between them. CDR3 length: 13 residues. The CDR3 spells CASSLTDGNTIYF. The DNA for the CDR3 is TGTGCCAGCAGCTTAACAGATGGAAACACCATATATTTT.

Only one count was recorded for this clone. The chain links TRBV27 to TRBJ2-2; D perhaps matches TRBD1 (5 bases). Germline CDR1 and CDR2: MNHEY and SMNVEV (reference sequence). CDR3 length: 18 residues. Trimming removed 1 base from V and 6 bases from J, with 21 bases in between. This CDR3 reads CASSLFPPTDSLAGELFF. In DNA, the CDR3 is TGTGCCAGCAGTTTATTCCCTCCGACAGACTCCCTGGCCGGGGAGCTGTTTTTT.

The V and J genes are TRBV5-5 and TRBJ2-1, with 7 bases that match TRBD1. This CDR3 has 14 amino acids. V gave up 4 bases and J gave up 5 bases; unmatched junction bases: 6. Germline V CDR1 and CDR2: SGHKS, YYEKEE (reference sequence). The CDR3 protein is CASSPRQGHNEQFF. CDR3 sequence (DNA): TGTGCCAGCAGCCCGAGACAGGGACACAATGAGCAGTTCTTC.

This chain joins TRBV6-5 and TRBJ2-1; 8 positions match TRBD1. Trimming took 5 bases from V and 4 from J; bases not matched to a gene: 7. The CDR3 loop spans 15 amino acids. Germline CDR1 reads MNHEY; CDR2 reads SVGAGI. CDR3 protein: CASSTSGTGYNEQFF. CDR3 DNA sequence: TGTGCCAGCAGTACCTCCGGGACAGGATACAATGAGCAGTTCTTC.

This clone is a singleton in its sample. The genes are TRBV5-6 and TRBJ1-2; TRBD1 might be the D (5 bases). Trimming pared 0 bases from V and 5 bases from J, leaving 14 bases between. Germline V gene data show CDR1 as SGHDT and CDR2 as YYEEEE. This CDR3 region has 15 residues. The CDR3 DNA reads as TGTGCCAGCAGCTTGGGGACTACAGGCTTTTATGGCTACACCTTC. It is translated as CASSLGTTGFYGYTF.

This sequence joins TRBV7-8 and TRBJ1-3, with D possibly TRBD1 on 5 matching bases. The CDR3 has 19 residues. V was cut by 2 bases and J by 3 bases, with 23 bases left in between. CDR1 and CDR2 (germline): SGHVS, FQNEAQ. This chain's CDR3 is CASSLWRFQGRFFGNTIYF. In DNA, the CDR3 is TGTGCCAGCAGCTTATGGCGGTTCCAGGGACGCTTCTTTGGAAACACCATATATTTT. Looking up the rest from reference TRBV7-8 and TRBJ1-3 gives the full variable domain: GAGVSQSPRYKVAKRGQDVALRCDPISGHVSLFWYQQALGQGPEFLTYFQNEAQLDKSGLPSDRFFAERPEGSVSTLKIQRTQQEDSAVYLCASSLWRFQGRFFGNTIYFGEGSWLTVV.

CDR3 residues: CASSLSQGAYYGYTF. DNA of the CDR3: TGCGCCAGCAGCTTGTCTCAGGGGGCGTACTATGGCTACACCTTC. This chain connects TRBV5-1 to TRBJ1-2; TRBD1 matches 8 bases. J gave up 3 bases and V 1 base, and 5 bases lay outside the gene matches. This CDR3 spans 15 amino acids. CDR1 SGHRS and CDR2 YFSETQ come from the germline V gene. Together with reference TRBV5-1 and TRBJ1-2, the CDR3 gives the full variable domain: KAGVTQTPRYLIKTRGQQVTLSCSPISGHRSVSWYQQTPGQGLQFLFEYFSETQRNKGNFPGRFSGRQFSNSRSEMNVSTLELGDSALYLCASSLSQGAYYGYTFGSGTRLTVV.

The chain joins TRBV3-1 (or the pseudogene TRBV3-2) to TRBJ1-2; possibly TRBD1 for D (5 bases). CDR1 is LGHDT and CDR2 is YNNKEL in the germline V gene (reference sequence). The CDR3 has 14 residues. With 0 bases removed from V and 4 bases from J, the gap between germline ends came to 9 bases. The CDR3 loop is CASSQDGASYGYTF. In DNA, the CDR3 is TGTGCCAGCAGCCAAGATGGGGCCTCCTATGGCTACACCTTC.

The J gene is TRBJ1-6, the V gene TRBV7-9; no clear D gene. Trimming pared 4 bases from V and 10 bases from J, leaving 14 bases between. The CDR3 has 14 amino acids. Germline-derived CDR1 and CDR2 are SEHNR and FQNEAQ (reference sequence). CDR3 in DNA: TGTGCCAGCAGCTCCTCACCGGGGTTATCACCCCTCCACTTT. Protein product: CASSSSPGLSPLHF.

The chain links TRBV5-4 to TRBJ1-4; D unresolved. The CDR3 consists of 15 residues. The germline gives CDR1 SGHNT, CDR2 YYREEE (reference sequence). Trimming cost V 4 bases and J 5 bases, with 15 bases left between them. The CDR3 loop is CASSESRIGNEKLFF. CDR3 nucleotides: TGTGCCAGCAGCGAAAGCAGGATTGGGAATGAAAAACTGTTTTTT.

As DNA, the CDR3 is TGTGCCAGCAGCTTCCCTGGGTACGATTCACCCCTCCACTTT. Protein product: CASSFPGYDSPLHF. The chain uses TRBV5-6 and TRBJ1-6, with D hard to call. The CDR3 is 14 residues long. Looked up from germline, CDR1 is SGHDT and CDR2 is YYEEEE. Trimming removed 2 bases at V and 8 bases at J, with 11 bases between.

This clone was counted a single time. CDR3 region: CASSQTRFTGELFF. In DNA form, the CDR3 reads TGTGCCAGCAGCCAAACAAGGTTTACCGGGGAGCTGTTTTTT. This rearrangement joins TRBV3-1 (or the pseudogene TRBV3-2) to TRBJ2-2, with D hard to call. The germline CDR1 and CDR2 sequences are LGHDT and YNNKEL (reference sequence). The CDR3 runs to 14 residues. V was pared by 2 bases and J by 5 bases, with 9 bases between.

This clone was counted between two and nine times. The rearrangement links TRBV9 to TRBJ1-4; 8 bases fit TRBD1. This CDR3 region has 15 residues. CDR1 and CDR2 (germline): SGDLS, YYNGEE. V dropped 3 bases and J dropped 0; count of bases not matched to a gene: 1. CDR3 sequence: CASSAGQATNEKLFF. CDR3 bases: TGTGCCAGCAGCGCGGGACAGGCAACTAATGAAAAACTGTTTTTT.

The chain carries TRBV18 and TRBJ1-5; the D gene is possibly TRBD1 (5 bases). Trimming took off 3 bases at V and 6 bases at J, with 6 bases between the two ends. CDR3 size: 12 residues. Germline V gene lookup returns CDR1 KGHSH and CDR2 LQKENI. Here the CDR3 DNA reads TGTGCCAGCTCACCCACAGGTCAGCCCCAGCATTTT. Its protein is CASSPTGQPQHF.

This clone was seen once. The rearrangement joins TRBV4-2 to TRBJ1-2; D is unclear. This CDR3 contains 16 residues. Trimming took 4 bases from V and 0 from J, leaving 15 bases between them. Germline-derived CDR1 and CDR2 are LGHNA and YNFKEQ. CDR3 nucleotide sequence: TGTGCCAGCAGCCCTGGAGGCTTGGGCTCTAACTATGGCTACACCTTC. Its translation is CASSPGGLGSNYGYTF.

V and J are TRBV18 and TRBJ2-1; perhaps TRBD2 as D (6 bases). Germline CDR1 reads KGHSH; CDR2 reads LQKENI. CDR3 length: 16 residues. Trimming removed 1 base from V and 7 bases from J, with 17 bases in between. The CDR3 sequence is CASSPLGLALGNEQFF. The CDR3 coding sequence is TGTGCCAGCTCACCACTAGGCCTAGCGCTTGGGAATGAGCAGTTCTTC.

The genes are TRBV7-2 and TRBJ1-1, with unresolved D. V was shortened by 6 bases and J by 1 base, with 12 bases between the two germline ends. Germline V gives CDR1 SGHTA, CDR2 FQGNSA. This CDR3 spans 14 amino acids. CDR3 loop: CASSAGRTNTEAFF. CDR3 DNA: TGTGCCAGCAGTGCCGGACGGACGAACACTGAAGCTTTCTTT.

The chain combines TRBV11-1 with TRBJ2-6; a possible D gene is TRBD1 (5 bases). Trimming shortened V by 3 bases and J by 3 bases, and 9 bases separated the two germline ends. The CDR3 sequence is 15 residues long. Germline CDR1 reads SGHAT; CDR2 reads FQDESV (reference sequence). CDR3 sequence (DNA): TGTGCCAGCAGCTTCCAGGGTATTGGGGCCAACGTCCTGACTTTC. Its translation is CASSFQGIGANVLTF.

This chain links TRBV2 with TRBJ1-2; D ambiguous. Germline lookup yields CDR1 SNHLY and CDR2 FYNNEI. Trimming cost V 3 bases and J 0 bases, with 5 bases left between them. The CDR3 is 13 residues long. The CDR3 DNA sequence: TGTGCCAGCAGTGACAGTCCTAACTATGGCTACACCTTC. Amino acid sequence: CASSDSPNYGYTF. Together with reference TRBV2 and TRBJ1-2, the CDR3 gives the full variable domain: EPEVTQTPSHQVTQMGQEVILRCVPISNHLYFYWYRQILGQKVEFLVSFYNNEISEKSEIFDDQFSVERPDGSNFTLKIRSTKLEDSAMYFCASSDSPNYGYTFGSGTRLTVV.

V usage is TRBV6-5 and J usage is TRBJ1-2; TRBD1 aligns across 9 bases. Looked up from germline, CDR1 is MNHEY and CDR2 is SVGAGI. V was pared by 6 bases and J by 5 bases, with 7 bases of the junction left unmatched. The CDR3 loop spans 14 amino acids. The CDR3 is CASSATGGVYGYTF. The CDR3 DNA is TGTGCCAGCAGCGCTACAGGGGGCGTTTATGGCTACACCTTC.

V usage is TRBV7-9 and J usage is TRBJ1-3; D unresolved. The CDR3 extends over 14 amino acids. Trimming removed 1 base from V and 4 bases from J, with 8 bases in between. The germline gives CDR1 SEHNR, CDR2 FQNEAQ (reference sequence). In DNA, the CDR3 is TGTGCCAGCAGCTTAGGTAGCTGGGGAAACACCATATATTTT. Encoded protein: CASSLGSWGNTIYF.

V gene TRBV5-6 combines with J gene TRBJ2-7; D is perhaps TRBD1 (7 bases). Germline CDR1 and CDR2: SGHDT and YYEEEE. The V end lost 2 bases, the J end lost 6 bases, and 12 bases lay between the germline ends. CDR3 length equals 13 residues. The CDR3 loop is CASSFPQGGEQYF. The CDR3 DNA follows: TGTGCCAGCAGCTTCCCCCAGGGGGGCGAGCAGTACTTC.